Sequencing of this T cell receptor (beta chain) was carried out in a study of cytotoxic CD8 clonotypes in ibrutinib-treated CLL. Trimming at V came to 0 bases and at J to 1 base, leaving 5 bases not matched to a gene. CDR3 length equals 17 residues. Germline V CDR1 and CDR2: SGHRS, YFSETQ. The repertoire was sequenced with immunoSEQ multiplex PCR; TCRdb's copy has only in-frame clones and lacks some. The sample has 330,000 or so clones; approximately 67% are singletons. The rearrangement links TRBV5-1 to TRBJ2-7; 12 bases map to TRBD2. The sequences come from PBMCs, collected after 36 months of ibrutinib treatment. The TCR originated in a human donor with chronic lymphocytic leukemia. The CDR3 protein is CASSLALGTSGSYEQYF. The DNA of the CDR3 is TGCGCCAGCAGCTTGGCCCTCGGGACTAGCGGGTCCTACGAGCAGTACTTC.